The T cell receptor (beta chain) described here comes from a study of shared clonotypes between healthy human individuals. The wider study: Sampling drew on donors who were a couple of women and a few men aged 18 to 49.

Naive CD8 cells lacked CD45RO and underwent positive selection for CCR7, leaving out terminally differentiated effector memory CD45RA+ cells. All participating donors were Caucasian adults from Nashville, Tennessee. Original data processing: Sequence data from immunoSEQ were junction-only and lacked quality scores; consequently, filtering differed. Only in-frame clones appear in the TCRdb table, and some are missing; sequencing was by immunoSEQ multiplex PCR. The V and J calls and clone size are taken from that table; D and trimming were inferred from the DNA. The sample holds about 2 million clones, about 95% seen once. The germline V and J ends were trimmed by 4 bases and 2 bases, with 9 bases remaining between them. The CDR3 is made up of 14 amino acids. Germline assignment: CDR1 GTSNPN and CDR2 SVGIG (reference sequence).

The clonotype was recovered from a man between 18 and 35 years old in good health. The chain carries TRBV30 and TRBJ2-6; the D is unclear. Specimen: naive CD8+ T cells sorted from blood. The CDR3 DNA reads as TGTGCCTGGACAATCGGTGCTGGGGCCAACGTCCTGACTTTC. As protein: CAWTIGAGANVLTF.